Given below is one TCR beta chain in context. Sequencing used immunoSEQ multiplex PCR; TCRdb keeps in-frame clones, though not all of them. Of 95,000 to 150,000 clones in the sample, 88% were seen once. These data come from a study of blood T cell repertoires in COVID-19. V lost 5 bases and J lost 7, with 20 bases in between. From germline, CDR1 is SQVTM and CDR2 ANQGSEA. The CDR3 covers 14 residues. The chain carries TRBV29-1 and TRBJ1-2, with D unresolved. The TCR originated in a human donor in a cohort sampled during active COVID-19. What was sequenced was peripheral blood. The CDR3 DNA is TGCAGCGTTAAGTCGGCAACCTGGGCTGGTGGCTACACCTTC. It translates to CSVKSATWAGGYTF.